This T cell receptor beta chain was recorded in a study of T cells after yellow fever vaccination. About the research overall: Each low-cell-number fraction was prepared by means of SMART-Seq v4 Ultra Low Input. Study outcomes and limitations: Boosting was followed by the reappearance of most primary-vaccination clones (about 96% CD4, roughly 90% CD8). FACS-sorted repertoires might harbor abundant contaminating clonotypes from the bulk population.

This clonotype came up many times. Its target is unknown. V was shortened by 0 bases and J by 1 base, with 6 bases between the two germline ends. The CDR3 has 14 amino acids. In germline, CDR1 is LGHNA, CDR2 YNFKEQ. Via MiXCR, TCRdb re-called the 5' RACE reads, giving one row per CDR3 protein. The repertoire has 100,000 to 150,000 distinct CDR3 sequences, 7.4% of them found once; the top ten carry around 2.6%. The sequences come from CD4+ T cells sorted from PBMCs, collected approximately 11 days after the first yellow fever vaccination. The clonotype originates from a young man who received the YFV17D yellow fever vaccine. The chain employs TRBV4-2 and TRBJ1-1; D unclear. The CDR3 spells CASSQDHANTEAFF. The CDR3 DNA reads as TGTGCCAGCAGCCAAGATCATGCGAACACTGAAGCTTTCTTT.